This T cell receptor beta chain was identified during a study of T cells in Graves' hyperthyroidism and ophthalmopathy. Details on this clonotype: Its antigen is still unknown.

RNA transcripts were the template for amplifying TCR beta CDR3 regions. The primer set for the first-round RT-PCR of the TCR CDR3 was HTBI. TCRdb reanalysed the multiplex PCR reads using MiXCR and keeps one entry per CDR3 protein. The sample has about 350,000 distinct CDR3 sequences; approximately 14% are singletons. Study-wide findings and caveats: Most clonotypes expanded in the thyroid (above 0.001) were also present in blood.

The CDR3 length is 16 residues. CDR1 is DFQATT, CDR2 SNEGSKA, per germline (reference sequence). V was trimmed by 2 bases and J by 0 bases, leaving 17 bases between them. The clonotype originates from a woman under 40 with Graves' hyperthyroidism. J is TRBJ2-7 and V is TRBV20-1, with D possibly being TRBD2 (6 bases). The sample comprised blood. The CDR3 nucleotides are TGCAGTGCTAGATTGTGGGAGGCCCTATCCTCCTACGAGCAGTACTTC. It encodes CSARLWEALSSYEQYF.